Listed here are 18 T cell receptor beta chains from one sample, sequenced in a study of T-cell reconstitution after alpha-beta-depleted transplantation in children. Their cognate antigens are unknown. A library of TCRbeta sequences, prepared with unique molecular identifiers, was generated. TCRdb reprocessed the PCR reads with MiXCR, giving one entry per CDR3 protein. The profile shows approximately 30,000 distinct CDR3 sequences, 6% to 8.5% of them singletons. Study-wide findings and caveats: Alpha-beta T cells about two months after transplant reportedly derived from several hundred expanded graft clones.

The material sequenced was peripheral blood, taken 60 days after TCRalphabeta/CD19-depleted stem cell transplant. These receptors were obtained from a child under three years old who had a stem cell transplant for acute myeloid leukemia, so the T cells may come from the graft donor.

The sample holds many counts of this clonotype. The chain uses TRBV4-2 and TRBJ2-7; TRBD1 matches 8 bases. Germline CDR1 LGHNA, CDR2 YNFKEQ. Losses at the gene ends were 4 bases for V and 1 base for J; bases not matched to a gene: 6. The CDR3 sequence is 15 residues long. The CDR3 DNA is TGTGCCAGCAGCCCCAGGACAGGGACGTCCTACGAGCAGTACTTC. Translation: CASSPRTGTSYEQYF.

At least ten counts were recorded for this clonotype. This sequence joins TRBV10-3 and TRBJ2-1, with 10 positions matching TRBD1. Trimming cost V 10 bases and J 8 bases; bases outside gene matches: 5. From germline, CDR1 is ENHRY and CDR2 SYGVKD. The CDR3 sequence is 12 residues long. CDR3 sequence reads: CATGTGDHEQFF. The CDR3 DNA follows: TGTGCCACCGGGACAGGGGACCATGAGCAGTTCTTC.

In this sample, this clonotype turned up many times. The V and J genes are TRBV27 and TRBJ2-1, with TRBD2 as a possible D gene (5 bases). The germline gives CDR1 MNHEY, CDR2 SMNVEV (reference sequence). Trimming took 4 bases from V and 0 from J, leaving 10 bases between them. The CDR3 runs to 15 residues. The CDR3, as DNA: TGTGCCAGCAGTTCCCAGCGGCCCTCCTACAATGAGCAGTTCTTC. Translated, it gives CASSSQRPSYNEQFF.

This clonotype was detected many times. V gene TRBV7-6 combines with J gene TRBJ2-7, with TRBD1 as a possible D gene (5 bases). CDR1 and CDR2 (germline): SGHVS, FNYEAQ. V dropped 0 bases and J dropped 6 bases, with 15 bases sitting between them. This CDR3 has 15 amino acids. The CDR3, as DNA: TGTGCCAGCAGCTTAGCTTGGGCAGGGCAAAGCGAGCAGTACTTC. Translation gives CASSLAWAGQSEQYF. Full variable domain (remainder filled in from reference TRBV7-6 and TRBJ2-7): GAGVSQSPRYKVTKRGQDVALRCDPISGHVSLYWYRQALGQGPEFLTYFNYEAQQDKSGLPNDRFSAERPEGSISTLTIQRTEQRDSAMYRCASSLAWAGQSEQYFGPGTRLTVT.

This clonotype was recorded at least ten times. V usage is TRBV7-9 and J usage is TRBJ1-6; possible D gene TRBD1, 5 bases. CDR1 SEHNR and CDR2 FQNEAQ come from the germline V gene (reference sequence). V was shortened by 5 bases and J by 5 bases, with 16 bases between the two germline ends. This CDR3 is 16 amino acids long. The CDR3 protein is CASSRDLRGDNSPLHF. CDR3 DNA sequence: TGTGCCAGCAGCCGGGACCTAAGGGGTGATAATTCACCCCTCCACTTT.

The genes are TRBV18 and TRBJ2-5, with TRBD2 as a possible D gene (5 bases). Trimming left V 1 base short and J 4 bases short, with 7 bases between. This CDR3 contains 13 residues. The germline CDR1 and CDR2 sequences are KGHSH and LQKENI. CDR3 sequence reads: CASSPRGGETQYF. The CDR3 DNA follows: TGTGCCAGCTCACCACGTGGAGGAGAGACCCAGTACTTC.

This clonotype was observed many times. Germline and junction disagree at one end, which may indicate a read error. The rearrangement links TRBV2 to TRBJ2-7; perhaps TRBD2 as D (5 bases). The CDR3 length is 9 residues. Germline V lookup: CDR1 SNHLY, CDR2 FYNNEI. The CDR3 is CASSERGNF. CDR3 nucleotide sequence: TGTGCCAGCAGTGAACGAGGGAACTTC. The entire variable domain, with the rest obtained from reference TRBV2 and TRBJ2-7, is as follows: EPEVTQTPSHQVTQMGQEVILRCVPISNHLYFYWYRQILGQKVEFLVSFYNNEISEKSEIFDDQFSVERPDGSNFTLKIRSTKLEDSAMYFCASSERGNFGPGTRLTVT.

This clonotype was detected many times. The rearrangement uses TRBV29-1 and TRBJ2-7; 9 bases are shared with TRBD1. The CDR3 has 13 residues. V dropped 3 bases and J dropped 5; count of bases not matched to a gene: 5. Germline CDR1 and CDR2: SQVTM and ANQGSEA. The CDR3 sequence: CSVDYGTGNEQYF. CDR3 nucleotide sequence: TGCAGCGTTGACTACGGGACAGGGAACGAGCAGTACTTC.

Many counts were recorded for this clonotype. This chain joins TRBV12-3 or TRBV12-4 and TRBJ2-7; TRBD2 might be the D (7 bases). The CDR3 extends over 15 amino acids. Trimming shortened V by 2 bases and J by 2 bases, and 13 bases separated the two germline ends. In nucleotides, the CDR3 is TGTGCCAGCAGTTTAAGGGGGGGGGGCCCCTACGAGCAGTACTTC. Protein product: CASSLRGGGPYEQYF.

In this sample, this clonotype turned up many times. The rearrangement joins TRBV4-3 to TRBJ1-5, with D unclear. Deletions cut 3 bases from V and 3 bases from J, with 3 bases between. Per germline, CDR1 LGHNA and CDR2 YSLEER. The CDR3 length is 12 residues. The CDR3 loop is CASSQDNQPQHF. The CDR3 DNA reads TGCGCCAGCAGCCAGGACAATCAGCCCCAGCATTTT.

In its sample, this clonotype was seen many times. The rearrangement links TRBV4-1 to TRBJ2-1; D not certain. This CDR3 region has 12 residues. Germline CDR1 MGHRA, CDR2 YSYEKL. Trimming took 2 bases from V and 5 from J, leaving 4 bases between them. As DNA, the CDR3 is TGCGCCAGCAGCCAAAAAAACAATGAGCAGTTCTTC. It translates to CASSQKNNEQFF.

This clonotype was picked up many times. In DNA, the CDR3 is TGTGCCAGCAGCGAGGGTTGGGCCAACGTCCTGACTTTC. Its protein is CASSEGWANVLTF. V and J are TRBV7-9 and TRBJ2-6; a weak D match, TRBD2 (5 bases). The CDR3 is 13 amino acids. Germline V gene lookup returns CDR1 SEHNR and CDR2 FQNEAQ (reference sequence). V was trimmed by 5 bases and J by 5 bases, leaving 7 bases between them.

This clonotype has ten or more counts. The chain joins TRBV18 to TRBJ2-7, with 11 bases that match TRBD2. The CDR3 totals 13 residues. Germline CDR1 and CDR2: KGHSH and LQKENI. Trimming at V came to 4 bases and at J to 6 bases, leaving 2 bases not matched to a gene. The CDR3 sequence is CASSRGLAGEQYF. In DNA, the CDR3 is TGTGCCAGCTCACGAGGACTAGCGGGCGAGCAGTACTTC.

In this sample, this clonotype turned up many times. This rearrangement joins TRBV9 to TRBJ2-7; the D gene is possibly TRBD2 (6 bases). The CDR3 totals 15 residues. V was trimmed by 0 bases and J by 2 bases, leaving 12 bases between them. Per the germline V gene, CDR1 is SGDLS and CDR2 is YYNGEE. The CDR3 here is CASSVGASATYEQYF. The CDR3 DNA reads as TGTGCCAGCAGCGTAGGGGCTAGCGCGACCTACGAGCAGTACTTC.

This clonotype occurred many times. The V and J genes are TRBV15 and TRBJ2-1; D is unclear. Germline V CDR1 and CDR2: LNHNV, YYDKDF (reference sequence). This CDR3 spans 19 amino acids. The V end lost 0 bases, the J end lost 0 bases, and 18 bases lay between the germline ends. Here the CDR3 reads CATSRDHSPGGGSYNEQFF. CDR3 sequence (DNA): TGTGCCACCAGCAGAGATCATTCGCCGGGCGGCGGCTCCTACAATGAGCAGTTCTTC.

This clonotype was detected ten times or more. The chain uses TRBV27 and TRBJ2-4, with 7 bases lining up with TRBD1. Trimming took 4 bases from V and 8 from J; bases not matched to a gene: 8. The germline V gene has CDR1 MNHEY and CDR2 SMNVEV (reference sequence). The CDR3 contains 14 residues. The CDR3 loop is CASSSATGWDIQYF. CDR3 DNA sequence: TGTGCCAGCAGTTCCGCGACAGGGTGGGACATTCAGTACTTC.

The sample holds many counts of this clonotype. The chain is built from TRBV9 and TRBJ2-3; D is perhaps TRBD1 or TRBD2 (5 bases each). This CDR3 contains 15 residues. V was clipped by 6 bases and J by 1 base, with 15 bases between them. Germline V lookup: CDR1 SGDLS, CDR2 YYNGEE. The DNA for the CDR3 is TGTGCCAGCACCCCATGGGGGAGAGGCACAGATACGCAGTATTTT. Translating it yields CASTPWGRGTDTQYF.

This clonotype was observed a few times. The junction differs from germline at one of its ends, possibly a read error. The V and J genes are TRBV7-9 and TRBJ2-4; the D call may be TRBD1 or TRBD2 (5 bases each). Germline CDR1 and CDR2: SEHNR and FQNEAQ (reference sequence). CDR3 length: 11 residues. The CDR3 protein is CASSFERDPIF. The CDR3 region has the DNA TGTGCCAGCAGCTTTGAACGGGACCCCATCTTC.